The clone carrying this T cell receptor beta chain was observed at least ten times. This CDR3 has 16 residues. In germline, CDR1 is SEHNR, CDR2 FQNEAQ (reference sequence). Trimming shortened V by 1 base and J by 0 bases, and 11 bases separated the two germline ends. These data belong to a study of T cells in Graves' hyperthyroidism and ophthalmopathy. TCR beta CDR3 sequences were amplified from RNA transcripts. Primed by the HTBI set, a first-round RT-PCR was run on the TCR CDR3. TCRdb re-called the multiplex PCR reads through MiXCR, storing one row per CDR3 protein. Found here are 340,000 or so distinct CDR3 sequences, about 20% of them singletons; the top ten hold around 50%.

The sequence was collected from a woman in her forties or fifties with Graves' hyperthyroidism. The material sequenced was blood. V gene TRBV7-9 combines with J gene TRBJ2-3; perhaps TRBD2 as D (6 bases). This CDR3 reads CASSLGAGTSTDTQYF. CDR3 sequence (DNA): TGTGCCAGCAGCTTAGGGGCGGGAACTAGCACAGATACGCAGTATTTT.